This note documents a single T cell receptor beta chain sequence. Seattle-derived patients entered the study during active infection and were followed longitudinally. These data are taken from a study of blood T cell repertoires in COVID-19. Original processing methods: Estimates of nucleated cell counts were drawn from the amplification of reference gene primers. Profiling relied on immunoSEQ multiplex PCR, and the TCRdb table lists in-frame clones only, not all of them. V and J calls and clone size are given by that table; D and trimming were obtained from the DNA. The sample holds fewer than 400,000 clones, about nine tenths seen once. The material sequenced was peripheral blood. This TCR derives from a woman aged 25 to 39 with COVID-19, enrolled during active disease.

CDR3 sequence: CASRIDRNTEAFF. Written as DNA, the CDR3 is TGTGCCAGTAGAATTGACAGGAACACTGAAGCTTTCTTT. The rearrangement joins TRBV19 to TRBJ1-1; D is perhaps TRBD1 (5 bases). Deletions cut 6 bases from V and 1 base from J, with 9 bases between. The CDR3 covers 13 residues. Germline values: CDR1 LNHDA, CDR2 SQIVND (reference sequence).